The clone carrying this T cell receptor (beta chain) turned up a few times. The antigen remains undetermined. The sample is drawn from a study of blood T cells in healthy people across ages. Primed by a sample-barcoded 5' primer and a J-beta primer mix, a second PCR proceeded for about 7 to 11 cycles. Each CDR3 protein gets one entry after TCRdb re-called the 5' RACE reads with MiXCR. The sample yields about 730,000 distinct CDR3 sequences, about 40% seen once. Trimming cost V 0 bases and J 9 bases; bases outside gene matches: 5. The V gene's germline CDR1 is SGHRS and CDR2 YFSETQ. The length of the CDR3 is 13 residues. Study observations and caveats: Diversity estimates drawn from one million T cells were deemed underestimates.

The TCR originated in a woman aged 60 to 75 in good health. Source material: blood. The rearrangement links TRBV5-1 to TRBJ1-2; 7 nucleotides agree with TRBD1. CDR3 coding DNA: TGCGCCAGCAGCTTGGAACAGGGGCCAAGCTACACCTTC. Protein sequence: CASSLEQGPSYTF.